The 9 T cell receptor beta chains presented below share a single source sample, sequenced in a study of T-cell reconstitution after alpha-beta-depleted transplantation in children. A library of TCRbeta sequences, prepared with unique molecular identifiers, was generated. TCRdb reprocessed the PCR reads via MiXCR and lists one record per CDR3 protein. The data show about 480,000 distinct CDR3 sequences, with around 12% seen just once and roughly 5.4% held by the top ten. Specimen: PBMCs from the stem cell graft donor, collected from the stem cell graft. The origin of the receptors is a human donor who donated a stem cell graft to a child with combined immunodeficiency.

The chain links TRBV29-1 to TRBJ2-1; 9 bases are shared with TRBD2. Trimming cost V 3 bases and J 7 bases; bases outside gene matches: 7. The length of the CDR3 is 14 residues. Germline CDR1 is SQVTM and CDR2 is ANQGSEA. The CDR3 coding sequence is TGCAGCGTTGATGGTAGCGGGAGTGGAAATGAGCAGTTCTTC. Protein: CSVDGSGSGNEQFF.

In this sample, this clonotype turned up a few times. V usage is TRBV11-2 and J usage is TRBJ2-4; D possibly matches TRBD1 or TRBD2 (5 bases each). The CDR3 spans 16 residues. Germline V gene sequence: CDR1 SGHAT, CDR2 FQNNGV. Trimming left V 0 bases short and J 7 bases short, with 16 bases between. The CDR3 here is CASSLDRGEIGNIQYF. CDR3 in DNA: TGTGCCAGCAGCTTAGATCGAGGGGAAATAGGGAACATTCAGTACTTC.

The chain couples TRBV6-2 or TRBV6-3 to TRBJ2-1; 13 bases match TRBD2. CDR3 length: 16 residues. With 4 bases clipped from V and 10 bases from J, the junction kept 10 bases outside the gene matches. Per germline, CDR1 MNHEY and CDR2 SVGEGT. The DNA of the CDR3 is TGTGCCAGCAGTTTTTTGACTAGCGGGGGGCCGCGGGAGCAGTTCTTC. This encodes CASSFLTSGGPREQFF.

This chain links TRBV12-3 or TRBV12-4 with TRBJ2-4; D unresolved. The germline V and J ends were trimmed by 3 bases and 7 bases, with 13 bases remaining between them. This CDR3 is built from 14 residues. In DNA, the CDR3 is TGTGCCAGCAGTTTTCTTGAAGTTGGTAACATTCAGTACTTC. This translates into CASSFLEVGNIQYF.

The chain couples TRBV5-1 to TRBJ2-1; 13 bases map to TRBD2. Germline CDR1 reads SGHRS; CDR2 reads YFSETQ. Germline trimming cut 0 bases from V and 5 bases from J; bases unmatched to any gene: 2. The CDR3 loop spans 16 amino acids. In nucleotides, the CDR3 is TGCGCCAGCAGCTTGGGACTAGCGGGAGGAAACAATGAGCAGTTCTTC. Protein sequence: CASSLGLAGGNNEQFF.

This clonotype was counted only a few times. The chain couples TRBV6-1 to TRBJ2-5; TRBD2 is a possible D gene (5 bases). The CDR3 consists of 14 residues. The germline CDR1 and CDR2 sequences are MNHNS and SASEGT. Deletions cut 1 base from V and 4 bases from J, with 10 bases between. CDR3 residues: CASSEGTLRETQYF. The CDR3 DNA sequence: TGTGCCAGCAGTGAAGGGACTTTACGAGAGACCCAGTACTTC.

The V gene is TRBV7-2, the J gene TRBJ2-1, with D hard to call. V gave up 6 bases and J gave up 0 bases, with 12 bases separating them. This CDR3 is 15 amino acids long. Germline V gene data show CDR1 as SGHTA and CDR2 as FQGNSA. CDR3 sequence (DNA): TGTGCCAGCAGACTCGCGTGGGGCTCCTACAATGAGCAGTTCTTC. Translating it yields CASRLAWGSYNEQFF.

This clonotype was detected many times. This chain uses TRBV20-1 with TRBJ2-1; TRBD2 is a possible D gene (6 bases). The CDR3 is 12 amino acids. Germline CDR1 is DFQATT and CDR2 is SNEGSKA (reference sequence). The V end lost 6 bases, the J end lost 6 bases, and 12 bases lay between the germline ends. The CDR3 DNA sequence: TGCAGTGCCCCGTACGGGAGCAATGAGCAGTTCTTC. Translated, it gives CSAPYGSNEQFF.

The chain joins TRBV5-1 to TRBJ2-3; 16 bases align to TRBD2. CDR1 and CDR2 (germline): SGHRS, YFSETQ. CDR3 length: 20 amino acids. The V gene end was trimmed by 0 bases and the J gene end by 7 bases; junction bases not matched to a gene: 14. The chain's CDR3 is CASSLAPGLAGGKETNTQYF. Here the CDR3 DNA reads TGCGCCAGCAGCTTGGCCCCGGGACTAGCGGGAGGGAAGGAAACCAATACGCAGTATTTT.